One T cell receptor (beta chain) is described in this entry. This record comes from a study of blood T cell repertoires in COVID-19. At the level of the study: Sources were T cells, B-cell-depleted T cells, or PBMCs; the material itself was cDNA or gDNA.

Germline V gene lookup returns CDR1 SEHNR and CDR2 FQNEAQ (reference sequence). The V gene lost 2 bases and the J gene lost 8 bases, with 10 bases spanning the gap. The CDR3 is 14 residues long. Those who participated ranged in age from about 18 to 89 years and resided in about two dozen US areas. Cohorts were based on clinical histories the participants reported. Authors' methods: Estimation of nucleated cell counts relied on the amplification of reference gene primers. Measured with immunoSEQ multiplex PCR; TCRdb has only the in-frame clones, and not every one. From that table come the V and J calls and clone size; the DNA was used to work out D and trimming. Of around 310,000 clones listed, 88% are singletons.

Sample: PBMCs or T cells enriched from blood (not recorded which). The TCR originated in a man aged 30-40 years who had recovered from COVID-19. V usage is TRBV7-9 and J usage is TRBJ1-6; D gene ambiguous. CDR3 amino acids: CASSLRSNDSPLHF. The CDR3 DNA follows: TGTGCCAGCAGCTTAAGGAGTAATGATTCACCCCTCCACTTT.